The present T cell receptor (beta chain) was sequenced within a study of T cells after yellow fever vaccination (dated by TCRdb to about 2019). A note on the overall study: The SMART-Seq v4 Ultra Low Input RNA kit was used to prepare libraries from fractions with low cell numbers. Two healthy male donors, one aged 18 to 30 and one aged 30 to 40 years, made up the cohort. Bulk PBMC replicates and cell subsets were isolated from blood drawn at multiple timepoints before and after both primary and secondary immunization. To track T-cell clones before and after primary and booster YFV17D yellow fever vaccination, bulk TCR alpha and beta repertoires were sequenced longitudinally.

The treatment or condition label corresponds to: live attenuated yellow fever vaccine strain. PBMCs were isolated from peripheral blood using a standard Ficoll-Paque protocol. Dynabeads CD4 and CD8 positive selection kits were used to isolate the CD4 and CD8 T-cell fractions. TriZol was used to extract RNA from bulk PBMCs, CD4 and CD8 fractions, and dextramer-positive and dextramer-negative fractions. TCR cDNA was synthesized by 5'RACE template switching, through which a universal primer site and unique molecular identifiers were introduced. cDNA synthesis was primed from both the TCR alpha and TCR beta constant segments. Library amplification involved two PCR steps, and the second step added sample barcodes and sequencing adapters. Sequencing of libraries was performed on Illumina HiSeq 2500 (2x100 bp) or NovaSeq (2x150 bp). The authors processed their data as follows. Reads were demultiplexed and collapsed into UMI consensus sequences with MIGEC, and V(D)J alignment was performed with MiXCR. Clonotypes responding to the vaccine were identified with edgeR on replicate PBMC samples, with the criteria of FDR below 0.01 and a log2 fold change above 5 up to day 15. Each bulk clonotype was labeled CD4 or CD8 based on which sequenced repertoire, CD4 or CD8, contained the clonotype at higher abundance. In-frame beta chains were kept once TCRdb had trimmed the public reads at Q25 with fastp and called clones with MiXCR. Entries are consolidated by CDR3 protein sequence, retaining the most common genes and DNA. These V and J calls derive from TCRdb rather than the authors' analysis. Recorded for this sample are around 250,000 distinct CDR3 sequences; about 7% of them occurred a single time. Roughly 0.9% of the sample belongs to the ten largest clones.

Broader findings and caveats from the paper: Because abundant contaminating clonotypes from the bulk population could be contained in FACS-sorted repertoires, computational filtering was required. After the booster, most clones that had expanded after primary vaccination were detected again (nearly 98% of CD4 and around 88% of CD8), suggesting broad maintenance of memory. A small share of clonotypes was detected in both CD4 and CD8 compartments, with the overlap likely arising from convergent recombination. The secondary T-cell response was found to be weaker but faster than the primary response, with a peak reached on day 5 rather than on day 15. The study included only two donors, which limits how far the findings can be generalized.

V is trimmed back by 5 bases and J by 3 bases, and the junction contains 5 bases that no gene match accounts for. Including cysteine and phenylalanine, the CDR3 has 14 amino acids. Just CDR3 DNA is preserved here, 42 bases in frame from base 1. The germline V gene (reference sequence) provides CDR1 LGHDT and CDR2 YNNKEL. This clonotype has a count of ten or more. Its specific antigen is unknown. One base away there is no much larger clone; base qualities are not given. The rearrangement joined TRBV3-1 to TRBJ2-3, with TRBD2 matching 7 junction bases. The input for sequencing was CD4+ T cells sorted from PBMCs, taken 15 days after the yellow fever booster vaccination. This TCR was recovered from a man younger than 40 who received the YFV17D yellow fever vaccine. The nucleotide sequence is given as TGTGCCAGCAGCGGGGAGGGCCGGACAGATACGCAGTATTTT. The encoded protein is CASSGEGRTDTQYF.